Sequencing of this T cell receptor beta chain was carried out in a study of OX40 agonist ivuxolimab in advanced cancers. The data were produced by immunoSEQ multiplex PCR, yet TCRdb's version contains in-frame clones alone and is incomplete. The table records 75,000 to 95,000 clones, about four fifths of them present only once. The CDR3 extends over 16 amino acids. After removal of 0 bases from V and 3 bases from J, the junction contained 6 bases not matched to a gene. Germline V lookup: CDR1 SGDLS, CDR2 YYNGEE. The sample in question was CD4+ or CD8+ T cells sorted from blood, obtained in a trial of the OX40 agonist ivuxolimab. The chain carries TRBV9 and TRBJ2-1, with 7 bases that match TRBD2. The receptor was derived from an adult with an advanced solid tumor such as melanoma, head and neck, liver or kidney cancer. CDR3 residues: CASSVDPSGLYNEQFF. CDR3 coding DNA: TGTGCCAGCAGCGTAGATCCTAGCGGCCTCTACAATGAGCAGTTCTTC. Variable domain in full (rest from reference TRBV9 and TRBJ2-1): DSGVTQTPKHLITATGQRVTLRCSPRSGDLSVYWYQQSLDQGLQFLIQYYNGEERAKGNILERFSAQQFPDLHSELNLSSLELGDSALYFCASSVDPSGLYNEQFFGPGTRLTVL.